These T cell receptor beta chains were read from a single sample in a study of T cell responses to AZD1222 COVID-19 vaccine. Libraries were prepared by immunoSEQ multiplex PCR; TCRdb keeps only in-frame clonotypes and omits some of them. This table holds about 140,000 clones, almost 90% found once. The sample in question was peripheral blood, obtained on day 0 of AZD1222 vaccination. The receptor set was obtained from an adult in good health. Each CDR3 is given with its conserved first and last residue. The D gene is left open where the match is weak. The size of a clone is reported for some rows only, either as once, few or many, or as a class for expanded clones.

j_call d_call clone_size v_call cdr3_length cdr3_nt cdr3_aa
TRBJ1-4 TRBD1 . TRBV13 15 TGTGCCAGCAGCCCCCGAAGACAGGGGGGTGAAAAACTGTTTTTT CASSPRRQGGEKLFF
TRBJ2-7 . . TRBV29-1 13 TGCAGCGTTGCCCGGGCGCCGTCCTACGAGCAGTACTTC CSVARAPSYEQYF
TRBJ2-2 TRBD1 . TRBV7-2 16 TGTGCCAGCAGCCCCCAAGGACAGGGTGGATCCGGGGAGCTGTTTTTT CASSPQGQGGSGELFF
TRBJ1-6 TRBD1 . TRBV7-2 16 TGTGCCAGCGCTCCCGTGGCGGGACAGAGAACTTCACCCCTCCACTTT CASAPVAGQRTSPLHF
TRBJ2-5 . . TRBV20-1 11 TGCAGTGCTAGGGAGACAGAGACCCAGTACTTC CSARETETQYF
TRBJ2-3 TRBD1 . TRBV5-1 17 TGCGCCAGCAGCGTCCTCACAGGGGGACAGCGCACAGATACGCAGTATTTT CASSVLTGGQRTDTQYF
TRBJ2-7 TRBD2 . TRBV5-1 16 TGCGCCAGCAGCTTGTCGGGAGGGCCCTACGGCTACGAGCAGTACTTC CASSLSGGPYGYEQYF
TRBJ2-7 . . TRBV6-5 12 TGTGCCAGCGGCCAGACAGCCTACGAGCAGTACTTC CASGQTAYEQYF
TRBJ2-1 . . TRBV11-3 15 TGTGCCAGCGCTAAACAGGGTTCGGGAGTGTCTGAGCAGTTCTTC CASAKQGSGVSEQFF
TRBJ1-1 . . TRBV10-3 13 TGTGCCATCCGGCAGACCCTGAACACTGAAGCTTTCTTT CAIRQTLNTEAFF
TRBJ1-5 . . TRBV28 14 TGTGCCAGCAGTCCCCGGGGGCCCGGGCAGCCCCAGCATTTT CASSPRGPGQPQHF
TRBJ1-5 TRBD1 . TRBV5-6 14 TGTGCCAGCAGCTTACAGGGGAGCAATCAGCCCCAGCATTTT CASSLQGSNQPQHF
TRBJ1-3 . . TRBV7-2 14 TGTGCCAGCAGCTTAGTCGGGCTCGGAAACACCATATATTTT CASSLVGLGNTIYF
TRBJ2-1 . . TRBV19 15 TGTGCCAGTAGTATATTACCCTTCTCCTACAATGAGCAGTTCTTC CASSILPFSYNEQFF
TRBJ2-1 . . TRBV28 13 TGTGCCAGCAGTTTTGGTGACAGGGAGGAACAGTTCTTC CASSFGDREEQFF
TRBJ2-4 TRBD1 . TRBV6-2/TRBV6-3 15 TGTGCCAGCAGCCCGGACAGGCTAGCCAAAAACATTCAGTACTTC CASSPDRLAKNIQYF
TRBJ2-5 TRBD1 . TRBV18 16 TGTGCCAGCTCACGCCGGGACAGGGATTTCCAAGAGACCCAGTACTTC CASSRRDRDFQETQYF
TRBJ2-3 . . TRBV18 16 TGTGCCAGCTCACTAGAGAGTTCTGTGTATACAGATACGCAGTATTTT CASSLESSVYTDTQYF
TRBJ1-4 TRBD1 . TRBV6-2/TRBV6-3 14 TGTGCCAGCAGTTACGGGACAGAGAATGAAAAACTGTTTTTT CASSYGTENEKLFF
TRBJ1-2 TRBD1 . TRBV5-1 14 TGCGCCAGCAGCTCTGAGGGGACAGTCTATGGCTACACCTTC CASSSEGTVYGYTF
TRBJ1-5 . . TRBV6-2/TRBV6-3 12 TGTGCCAGCAGTTACTGGGATCAGCCCCAGCATTTT CASSYWDQPQHF
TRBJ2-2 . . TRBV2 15 TGTGCCAGCCTTCCCACCTCGGGTCGAACCGGGGAGCTGTTTTTT CASLPTSGRTGELFF
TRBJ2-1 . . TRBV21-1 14 TGTGCCAGCAAGGCCCGATTGGGGGTAAATGAGCAGTTCTTC CASKARLGVNEQFF
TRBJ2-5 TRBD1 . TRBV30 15 TGTGCCTGGAGGGCAAAGGACAGGTACCAAGAGACCCAGTACTTC CAWRAKDRYQETQYF
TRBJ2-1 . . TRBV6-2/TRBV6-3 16 TGTGCCAGCAGTTACTGGGGGGGCAGCTCCTACAATGAGCAGTTCTTC CASSYWGGSSYNEQFF
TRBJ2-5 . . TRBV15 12 TGTGCCACCAGCAGAGGAACAGAGACCCAGTACTTC CATSRGTETQYF
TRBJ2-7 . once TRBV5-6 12 TGTGCCAGCAGCTTGAAGTTCTATGAGCAGTACTTC CASSLKFYEQYF
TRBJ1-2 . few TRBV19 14 TGTGCCAGTAGTTCGACCGGGCAGTCCCATGGCTACACCTTC CASSSTGQSHGYTF
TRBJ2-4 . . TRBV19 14 TGTGCCAGTAGCTTTGGGCTAGCCAAAAACATTCAGTACTTC CASSFGLAKNIQYF
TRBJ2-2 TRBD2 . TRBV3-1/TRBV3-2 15 TGTGCCAGCAGCCCGACTAGCGGGAACGGCGGGGAGCTGTTTTTT CASSPTSGNGGELFF
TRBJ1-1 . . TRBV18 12 TGTGCCAGCTCCCCTCTAGGGAGTGAAGCTTTCTTT CASSPLGSEAFF
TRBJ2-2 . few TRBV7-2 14 TGTGCCAGCAGCTTAGCAAAGGGCACCGGGGAGCTGTTTTTT CASSLAKGTGELFF
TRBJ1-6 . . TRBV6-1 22 TGTGCCAGCAGTGAAGCGCTGTACTTTTTTATGGGTCTTAGCTCCTATAATTCACCCCTCCACTTT CASSEALYFFMGLSSYNSPLHF
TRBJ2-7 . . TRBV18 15 TGTGCCAGCACAGAGCTTAAGGGGGTGAACTACGAGCAGTACTTC CASTELKGVNYEQYF
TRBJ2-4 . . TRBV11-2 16 TGTGCCAGCAGCTTAGAAGTGATGGGGGTCAAAAACATTCAGTACTTC CASSLEVMGVKNIQYF
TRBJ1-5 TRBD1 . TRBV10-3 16 TGTGCCATCAGTTCCACCCTGACAGGGGGCGATCAGCCCCAGCATTTT CAISSTLTGGDQPQHF
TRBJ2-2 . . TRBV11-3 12 TGTGCCGGCAGCTTTGGGGGAACCGAGCTGTTTTTT CAGSFGGTELFF
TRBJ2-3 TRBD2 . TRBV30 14 TGTGCCTGGAGTTTAGCGGGAGTAGCAGATACGCAGTATTTT CAWSLAGVADTQYF
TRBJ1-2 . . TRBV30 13 TGTGCCTGGGGGACGGACAGACCCTATGGCTACACCTTC CAWGTDRPYGYTF
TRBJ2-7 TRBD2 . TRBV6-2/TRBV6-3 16 TGTGCCAGCAGTTACGTGGTAGCGGGAGGGACCTACGAGCAGTACTTC CASSYVVAGGTYEQYF
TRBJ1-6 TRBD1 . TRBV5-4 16 TGTGCCAGCAGCGGGGGACAGGGGGCCTATAATTCACCCCTCCACTTT CASSGGQGAYNSPLHF
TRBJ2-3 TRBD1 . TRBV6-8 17 TGTGCCAGCAGTACAGGAAACCGGGACAGGGGGCCAGATACGCAGTATTTT CASSTGNRDRGPDTQYF
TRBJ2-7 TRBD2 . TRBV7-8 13 TGTGCCAGCAGCTTCCGGACTAGCGGGGAGCAGTACTTC CASSFRTSGEQYF
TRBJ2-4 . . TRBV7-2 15 TGTGCCAGCAGCCCAAGGGGGACGAGTAAAAACATTCAGTACTTC CASSPRGTSKNIQYF
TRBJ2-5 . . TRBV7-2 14 TGTGCCAGCAGCCTTACACGGATCCAAGAGACCCAGTACTTC CASSLTRIQETQYF
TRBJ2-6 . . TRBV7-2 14 TGTGCCAGCAGCACTCAGGGGGGGGCCAACGTCCTGACTTTC CASSTQGGANVLTF
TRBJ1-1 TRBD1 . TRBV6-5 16 TGTGCCAGCAGTTACTTACCGGGACAGGGGAACACTGAAGCTTTCTTT CASSYLPGQGNTEAFF
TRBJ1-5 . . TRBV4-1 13 TGCGCCAGCAGCCACGCCATGGACGGGTCCCAGCATTTT CASSHAMDGSQHF
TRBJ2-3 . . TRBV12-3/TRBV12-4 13 TGTGCCAGCATTCAACATGGGGGGGATACGCAGTATTTT CASIQHGGDTQYF
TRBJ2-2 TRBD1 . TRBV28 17 TGTGCCAGCAGTTTACGTTACAGGGGGCGGGACACCGGGGAGCTGTTTTTT CASSLRYRGRDTGELFF
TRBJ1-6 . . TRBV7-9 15 TGTGCCAGCAGCTGGGGAGGGGGGGGTCTTTCACCCCTCCACTTT CASSWGGGGLSPLHF
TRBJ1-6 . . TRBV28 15 TGTGCCAGCAGCACCACCGGGACGGCGATTTCACCCCTCCACTTT CASSTTGTAISPLHF
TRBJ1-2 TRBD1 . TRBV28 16 TGTGCCAGCACCGACCCGTTGGGACAGGGAGTGAGAGGCTACACCTTC CASTDPLGQGVRGYTF
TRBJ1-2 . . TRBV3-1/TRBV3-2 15 TGTGCCAGCAGCCAACGGGACCTGGCAAACTATGGCTACACCTTC CASSQRDLANYGYTF